The next 27 T cell receptor beta chains were all read from a single sample in a study of cytomegalovirus exposure and HLA in healthy donors. It was with 60 Vbeta and 13 Jbeta primers that the PCR ran. Clones were sequenced by immunoSEQ multiplex PCR, and TCRdb holds only the in-frame ones, with some missing. This sample has about 200,000 clones, with around 77% found just once. Specimen: PBMCs. These receptors were collected from a woman aged 30 to 39 in good health and CMV-seronegative.

This chain links TRBV30 with TRBJ1-1; 8 nucleotides agree with TRBD1. This CDR3 is built from 19 residues. Germline assignment: CDR1 GTSNPN and CDR2 SVGIG (reference sequence). With V trimmed by 3 bases and J by 0 bases, 18 bases remained unmatched. DNA of the CDR3: TGTGCCTGGAGAGGACAGGGTGGACCACTGAGGGATATGAACACTGAAGCTTTCTTT. Protein sequence: CAWRGQGGPLRDMNTEAFF.

This sequence joins TRBV5-1 and TRBJ2-5; 7 bases fit TRBD1. With V trimmed by 0 bases and J by 3 bases, 2 bases remained unmatched. The CDR3 is made up of 14 amino acids. Germline CDR1 is SGHRS and CDR2 is YFSETQ. CDR3 sequence: CASSLDRGKETQYF. Here the CDR3 DNA reads TGCGCCAGCAGCTTGGACAGGGGTAAAGAGACCCAGTACTTC. Full variable domain (rest looked up from reference TRBV5-1 and TRBJ2-5): KAGVTQTPRYLIKTRGQQVTLSCSPISGHRSVSWYQQTPGQGLQFLFEYFSETQRNKGNFPGRFSGRQFSNSRSEMNVSTLELGDSALYLCASSLDRGKETQYFGPGTRLLVL.

The chain links TRBV28 to TRBJ1-1, with TRBD1 matching 8 bases. The V gene's germline CDR1 is MDHEN and CDR2 SYDVKM. V was pared by 3 bases and J by 10 bases, with 13 bases of the junction left unmatched. The length of the CDR3 is 15 residues. CDR3 nucleotides: TGTGCCAGCAGTTTTCTGCAGGGGGCTCCCCCCGGAGCTTTCTTT. As protein: CASSFLQGAPPGAFF.

The chain carries TRBV15 and TRBJ1-6; no clear D gene. The CDR3 loop spans 15 amino acids. With 0 bases removed from V and 6 bases from J, the gap between germline ends came to 9 bases. The germline gives CDR1 LNHNV, CDR2 YYDKDF (reference sequence). The CDR3 sequence: CATSRERRVNSPLHF. Here the CDR3 DNA reads TGTGCCACCAGCAGAGAGCGACGGGTTAATTCACCCCTCCACTTT.

CDR3 loop: CASSFTGGDTEAFF. CDR3 DNA: TGTGCCAGCAGTTTCACAGGGGGCGACACTGAAGCTTTCTTT. This rearrangement joins TRBV6-1 to TRBJ1-1; 9 bases fit TRBD1. Unmatched junction bases numbered 4, after V lost 5 bases and J lost 3 bases. The CDR3 covers 14 residues. Germline assignment: CDR1 MNHNS and CDR2 SASEGT.

This clone occurred once. This chain connects TRBV27 to TRBJ1-6, with D uncertain. The CDR3 loop spans 15 amino acids. Trimming pared 3 bases from V and 5 bases from J, leaving 11 bases between. CDR1 and CDR2 from the germline V gene are MNHEY and SMNVEV (reference sequence). CDR3 region: CASSFGFTNNSPLHF. The CDR3 nucleotides read TGTGCCAGCAGTTTCGGTTTCACTAATAATTCACCCCTCCACTTT.

The rearrangement joins TRBV28 to TRBJ2-7; 7 nucleotides align to TRBD1. J lost 3 bases, V lost 6 bases, and 11 bases had no gene match. Germline V gene lookup returns CDR1 MDHEN and CDR2 SYDVKM. CDR3 length: 15 residues. The CDR3 here is CASSSNRGNFYEQYF. For the CDR3, the DNA is TGTGCCAGCAGCTCCAACAGGGGAAATTTCTACGAGCAGTACTTC.

CDR3 region: CAWGQGAYEQYF. The CDR3 region has the DNA TGTGCCTGGGGACAGGGGGCCTACGAGCAGTACTTC. The chain has TRBV30 and TRBJ2-7; 10 bases are shared with TRBD1. Germline CDR1 GTSNPN, CDR2 SVGIG (reference sequence). The J segment lost 2 bases and the V segment lost 5 bases, leaving 0 bases of the junction unmatched. The CDR3 runs 12 residues.

J is TRBJ2-2 and V is TRBV6-5, with 10 bases aligning to TRBD1. The CDR3 has 15 amino acids. V lost 4 bases, J lost 3 bases, and 2 bases stayed unmatched. Looked up from germline, CDR1 is MNHEY and CDR2 is SVGAGI. The CDR3 DNA is TGTGCCAGCAGTTGGGACAGGGGCGACACCGGGGAGCTGTTTTTT. Its translation is CASSWDRGDTGELFF.

The V and J genes are TRBV5-1 and TRBJ2-2; 15 bases line up with TRBD2. CDR1 and CDR2 (germline): SGHRS, YFSETQ. With 4 bases clipped from V and 6 bases from J, the junction kept 4 bases outside the gene matches. The CDR3 runs to 16 residues. The CDR3 DNA reads as TGCGCCAGCAGCCGGACTAGCGGGAGGGCCGCCGGGGAGCTGTTTTTT. Translated: CASSRTSGRAAGELFF.

The rearrangement uses TRBV9 and TRBJ2-2, with 7 bases fitting TRBD1. Trimming removed 1 base from V and 8 bases from J; junction bases left unmatched: 11. CDR3 length equals 16 residues. Germline V gene lookup returns CDR1 SGDLS and CDR2 YYNGEE. CDR3 protein: CASSVRQGSDGGELFF. The DNA of the CDR3 is TGTGCCAGCAGCGTACGACAGGGAAGCGATGGGGGGGAGCTGTTTTTT.

The V call is TRBV5-4, the J call TRBJ2-2, with D perhaps matching TRBD2 (7 bases). Germline-derived CDR1 and CDR2 are SGHNT and YYREEE (reference sequence). This CDR3 comprises 17 residues. Trimming took 4 bases from V and 5 from J, leaving 21 bases between them. CDR3 sequence reads: CASSLQLGGGLTGELFF. CDR3 in DNA: TGTGCCAGCAGCCTCCAGTTGGGGGGGGGCCTAACCGGGGAGCTGTTTTTT.

This chain connects TRBV28 to TRBJ2-2; 10 nucleotides align to TRBD2. Germline CDR1 reads MDHEN; CDR2 reads SYDVKM. The CDR3 sequence is 15 residues long. Losses at the gene ends were 6 bases for V and 7 bases for J; bases not matched to a gene: 8. The CDR3 loop is CASSPTSGKVGELFF. CDR3 DNA: TGTGCCAGCAGCCCCACTAGCGGGAAGGTCGGGGAGCTGTTTTTT.

The rearrangement uses TRBV6-1 and TRBJ1-5; D remains ambiguous. CDR3 length: 14 amino acids. Per germline, CDR1 MNHNS and CDR2 SASEGT. Trimming stripped 4 bases from V and 4 bases from J, with 11 bases between. The CDR3 region has the DNA TGTGCCAGCAGTGTGAACTGGTGGAATCAGCCCCAGCATTTT. As protein: CASSVNWWNQPQHF.

The genes are TRBV9 and TRBJ2-3; D remains unclear. The CDR3 is made up of 13 amino acids. The ends were cut back, 0 bases at V and 2 bases at J, with 4 bases in the middle. Per germline, CDR1 SGDLS and CDR2 YYNGEE. The CDR3 reads CASSVVSTDTQYF. CDR3 nucleotides: TGTGCCAGCAGCGTAGTCTCCACAGATACGCAGTATTTT. Supplemented by reference TRBV9 and TRBJ2-3, the full variable domain reads DSGVTQTPKHLITATGQRVTLRCSPRSGDLSVYWYQQSLDQGLQFLIQYYNGEERAKGNILERFSAQQFPDLHSELNLSSLELGDSALYFCASSVVSTDTQYFGPGTRLTVL.

Comments on this clone: Compared with germline, one end of the junction differs, possibly owing to a read error. The chain recombines TRBV28 with TRBJ1-5; D gene unclear. CDR1 MDHEN and CDR2 SYDVKM come from the germline V gene. The CDR3 is 15 amino acids. CDR3 protein: CASSLQLVGNQPQHF. In nucleotides, the CDR3 is TGTGCCAGCAGTCTCCAGCTTGTGGGCAACCAGCCCCAGCATTTT.

This chain joins TRBV7-8 and TRBJ1-6, with unresolved D. The V end lost 1 base, the J end lost 7 bases, and 14 bases lay between the germline ends. From germline, CDR1 is SGHVS and CDR2 FQNEAQ. The CDR3 sequence is 16 residues long. The CDR3 coding sequence is TGTGCCAGCAGCTTAGGGCGGGCGCGAGACAATTCACCCCTCCACTTT. Translating gives CASSLGRARDNSPLHF.

J is TRBJ1-1 and V is TRBV7-9; D not certain. The germline V gene has CDR1 SEHNR and CDR2 FQNEAQ (reference sequence). The CDR3 sequence is 12 residues long. V gave up 3 bases and J gave up 5 bases, with 7 bases separating them. The CDR3 is CASSFPGTEAFF. The CDR3 region has the DNA TGTGCCAGCAGCTTCCCCGGGACTGAAGCTTTCTTT.

J is TRBJ2-5 and V is TRBV28; 14 bases are shared with TRBD2. CDR1 MDHEN and CDR2 SYDVKM come from the germline V gene. The CDR3 totals 19 residues. Trimming removed 4 bases from V and 5 bases from J; junction bases left unmatched: 15. The DNA for the CDR3 is TGTGCCAGCAGTTCCCCAATAAGACTAGCGGGAGGGCCGGGCGAGACCCAGTACTTC. Protein sequence: CASSSPIRLAGGPGETQYF.

V gene TRBV30 combines with J gene TRBJ1-4; D is undetermined. Germline V gives CDR1 GTSNPN, CDR2 SVGIG (reference sequence). CDR3 length: 16 residues. Trimming shortened V by 0 bases and J by 4 bases, and 15 bases separated the two germline ends. CDR3 loop: CAWSVPRYGFNEKLFF. Written as DNA, the CDR3 is TGTGCCTGGAGTGTACCTAGGTACGGATTTAATGAAAAACTGTTTTTT.

The chain links TRBV5-1 to TRBJ2-5; D is unresolved. Germline V gene lookup returns CDR1 SGHRS and CDR2 YFSETQ. This CDR3 has 12 residues. Trimming took off 5 bases at V and 7 bases at J, with 12 bases between the two ends. The CDR3 sequence: CASSEQPGTQYF. CDR3 coding DNA: TGCGCCAGCAGTGAACAGCCCGGGACCCAGTACTTC.

This clone was detected only a few times. The rearrangement uses TRBV19 and TRBJ2-1; TRBD2 is a possible D gene (5 bases). Germline V gene lookup returns CDR1 LNHDA and CDR2 SQIVND (reference sequence). The CDR3 is 14 amino acids. V was clipped by 3 bases and J by 2 bases, with 8 bases between them. This CDR3 is CASSITGTYNEQFF. CDR3 DNA: TGTGCCAGTAGTATTACCGGGACCTACAATGAGCAGTTCTTC.

This clone was seen a handful of times. This chain joins TRBV28 and TRBJ1-1; 7 bases line up with TRBD1. V lost 4 bases and J lost 8; bases outside the gene matches: 4. Germline V gives CDR1 MDHEN, CDR2 SYDVKM. The CDR3 has 12 residues. Written as DNA, the CDR3 is TGTGCCAGCAGTTCGGTAGGGGGCGAAGCTTTCTTT. Translation gives CASSSVGGEAFF.

The V gene is TRBV30, the J gene TRBJ1-2; 10 positions match TRBD1. The length of the CDR3 is 15 residues. Germline trimming cut 1 base from V and 5 bases from J; bases unmatched to any gene: 7. Germline loops: CDR1 GTSNPN, CDR2 SVGIG (reference sequence). The CDR3 reads CAWSGLLGQGYGYTF. DNA of the CDR3: TGTGCCTGGAGTGGCCTCCTGGGACAGGGGTATGGCTACACCTTC.

A single count supports this clone. This sequence joins TRBV19 and TRBJ1-5, with 7 positions matching TRBD1. The CDR3 has 17 amino acids. V lost 5 bases to trimming and J lost 0 bases; unmatched junction nucleotides: 10. Per the germline V gene, CDR1 is LNHDA and CDR2 is SQIVND (reference sequence). The CDR3 DNA follows: TGTGCCAGTAGTGTGTACTGGACAGGCGGTAGCAATCAGCCCCAGCATTTT. Protein sequence: CASSVYWTGGSNQPQHF.

This sequence joins TRBV6-5 and TRBJ2-7, with D possibly matching TRBD2 (6 bases). This CDR3 is built from 14 residues. Trimming took off 2 bases at V and 4 bases at J, with 12 bases between the two ends. CDR1 and CDR2 from the germline V gene are MNHEY and SVGAGI. The CDR3, as DNA: TGTGCCAGCAGTTACCAGGGAGGCGGATACGAGCAGTACTTC. It is translated as CASSYQGGGYEQYF.

This clone was found a few times. The chain recombines TRBV4-1 with TRBJ1-2, with D unclear. Germline V gene lookup returns CDR1 MGHRA and CDR2 YSYEKL. This CDR3 is 15 amino acids long. V shed 1 base and J shed 2 bases, with 11 bases lying between them. CDR3 loop: CASSQGNIANYGYTF. The CDR3 nucleotides read TGCGCCAGCAGCCAAGGCAACATAGCCAACTATGGCTACACCTTC.